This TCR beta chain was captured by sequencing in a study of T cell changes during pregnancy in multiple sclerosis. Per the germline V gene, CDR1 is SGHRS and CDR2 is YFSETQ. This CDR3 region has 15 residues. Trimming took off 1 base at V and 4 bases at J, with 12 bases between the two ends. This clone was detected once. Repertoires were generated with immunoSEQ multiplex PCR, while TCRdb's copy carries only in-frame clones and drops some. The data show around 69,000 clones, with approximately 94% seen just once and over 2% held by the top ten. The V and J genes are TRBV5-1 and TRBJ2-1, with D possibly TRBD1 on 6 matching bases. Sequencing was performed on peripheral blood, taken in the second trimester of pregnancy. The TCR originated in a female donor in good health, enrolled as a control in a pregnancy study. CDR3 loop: CASSLRGQGYNEQFF. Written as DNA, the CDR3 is TGCGCCAGCAGCTTGAGAGGCCAGGGGTACAATGAGCAGTTCTTC.